This T cell receptor beta chain derives from a study of response to subunit inactivated influenza vaccine. Study results and limitations: T cells newly recruited by each seasonal influenza vaccination are few, the authors suggested.

MiXCR, run by TCRdb on the RT-PCR reads, gives a single entry per CDR3 protein. The sample gives 500,000 to 550,000 distinct CDR3 sequences, approximately 7.6% of which show up once; roughly 13% is in the top ten. This clonotype was seen only a few times. Its target is unknown. This sequence was found in a man aged 50 to 69 who received an inactivated influenza vaccine. Sequenced here: PBMCs from blood, sampled less than 30 months after vaccination.

The CDR3 sequence: CSARGLAGGWTDTQYF. CDR3 in DNA: TGCAGTGCTAGAGGGCTAGCGGGAGGGTGGACAGATACGCAGTATTTT. The chain carries TRBV20-1 and TRBJ2-3; 12 bases map to TRBD2. V trimming: 1 base; J trimming: 3 bases; junction bases outside the gene matches: 5. CDR3 length: 16 amino acids. Germline V gene sequence: CDR1 DFQATT, CDR2 SNEGSKA (reference sequence).